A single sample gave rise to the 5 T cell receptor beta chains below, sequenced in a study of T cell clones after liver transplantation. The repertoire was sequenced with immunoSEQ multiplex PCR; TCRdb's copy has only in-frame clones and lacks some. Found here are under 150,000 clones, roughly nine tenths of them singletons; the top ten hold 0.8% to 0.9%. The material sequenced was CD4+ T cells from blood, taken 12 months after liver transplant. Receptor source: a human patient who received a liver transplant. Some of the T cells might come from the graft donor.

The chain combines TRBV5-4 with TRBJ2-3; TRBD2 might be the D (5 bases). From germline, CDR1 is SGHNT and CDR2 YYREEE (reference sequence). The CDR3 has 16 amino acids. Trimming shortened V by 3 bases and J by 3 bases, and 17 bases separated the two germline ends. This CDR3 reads CASSSSTRARTDTQYF. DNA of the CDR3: TGTGCCAGCAGCTCTAGTACGAGGGCCAGGACAGATACGCAGTATTTT.

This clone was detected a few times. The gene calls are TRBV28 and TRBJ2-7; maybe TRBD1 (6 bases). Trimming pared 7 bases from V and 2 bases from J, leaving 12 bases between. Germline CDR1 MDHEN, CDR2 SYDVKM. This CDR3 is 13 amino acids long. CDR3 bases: TGTGCCAGCACCAGAGGGGGAGCCTACGAGCAGTACTTC. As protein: CASTRGGAYEQYF.

The CDR3 coding sequence is TGCGCCAGCAGCTCAGCCGGGACTAGCGGGAGGAGCTCCTACAATGAGCAGTTCTTC. Translated, it gives CASSSAGTSGRSSYNEQFF. V usage is TRBV5-1 and J usage is TRBJ2-1; 15 positions match TRBD2. The V segment lost 3 bases and the J segment 0 bases; nucleotides outside the gene matches: 7. The germline gives CDR1 SGHRS, CDR2 YFSETQ. The length of the CDR3 is 19 residues.

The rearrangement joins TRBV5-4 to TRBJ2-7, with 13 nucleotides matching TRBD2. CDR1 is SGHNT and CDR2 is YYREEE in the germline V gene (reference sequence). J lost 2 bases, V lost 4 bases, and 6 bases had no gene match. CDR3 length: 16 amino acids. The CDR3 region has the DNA TGTGCCAGCAGCCCCGGACTAGCGGGGGCCACCTACGAGCAGTACTTC. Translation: CASSPGLAGATYEQYF.

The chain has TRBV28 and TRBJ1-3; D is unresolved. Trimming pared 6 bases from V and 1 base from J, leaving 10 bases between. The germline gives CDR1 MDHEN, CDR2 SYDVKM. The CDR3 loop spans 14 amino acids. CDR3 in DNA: TGTGCCAGCAGACCGAGCGAATCTGGAAACACCATATATTTT. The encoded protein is CASRPSESGNTIYF. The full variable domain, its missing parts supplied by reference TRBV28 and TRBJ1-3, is DVKVTQSSRYLVKRTGEKVFLECVQDMDHENMFWYRQDPGLGLRLIYFSYDVKMKEKGDIPEGYSVSREKKERFSLILESASTNQTSMYLCASRPSESGNTIYFGEGSWLTVV.